Presented here are 16 T cell receptor beta chains from one specimen sequenced in a study of blood T cell repertoires in COVID-19. Profiling relied on immunoSEQ multiplex PCR, and the TCRdb table lists in-frame clones only, not all of them. The repertoire holds 90,000 to 120,000 clones, with roughly nine tenths as singletons. Specimen: peripheral blood. The receptors derive from a human donor in a cohort sampled during active COVID-19.

This clone was counted a single time. The chain links TRBV28 to TRBJ1-2, with D perhaps matching TRBD1 (5 bases). The germline V gene has CDR1 MDHEN and CDR2 SYDVKM. The CDR3 is 13 amino acids. Trimming took off 11 bases at V and 1 base at J, with 14 bases between the two ends. CDR3 in DNA: TGTGCCTGCAATGGGGCTGGTAACTATGGCTACACCTTC. This codes for CACNGAGNYGYTF.

The V and J genes are TRBV4-3 and TRBJ2-5; D is possibly TRBD1 (5 bases). The germline gives CDR1 LGHNA, CDR2 YSLEER. V dropped 0 bases and J dropped 2 bases, with 7 bases sitting between them. The CDR3 has 14 amino acids. CDR3 region: CASSQDRQQETQYF. CDR3 sequence (DNA): TGCGCCAGCAGCCAAGACCGACAGCAAGAGACCCAGTACTTC.

The count of this clone is one. The chain employs TRBV24-1 and TRBJ1-2; unclear D gene. The ends were cut back, 4 bases at V and 4 bases at J, with 9 bases in the middle. CDR3 length: 13 amino acids. The germline V gene encodes CDR1 KGHDR and CDR2 SFDVKD. CDR3 sequence reads: CATSDSRGYGYTF. CDR3 DNA sequence: TGTGCCACCAGTGACTCCCGGGGCTATGGCTACACCTTC.

The CDR3 DNA is TGTGCCAGCAGCGACGGGACTCTCTACAATGAGCAGTTCTTC. It translates to CASSDGTLYNEQFF. The rearrangement joins TRBV5-4 to TRBJ2-1; D may be TRBD2 (6 bases). The V and J ends lost 4 bases and 3 bases respectively, with 11 bases between them. Germline CDR1 is SGHNT and CDR2 is YYREEE (reference sequence). This CDR3 region has 14 residues.

The chain joins TRBV7-2 to TRBJ2-7; D is unclear. The germline V gene encodes CDR1 SGHTA and CDR2 FQGNSA. Between the trimmed V and J ends, which lost 1 base and 0 bases, there was a span of 10 bases. The CDR3 runs to 15 residues. This CDR3 is CASSLGAAISYEQYF. CDR3 bases: TGTGCCAGCAGCTTAGGAGCAGCGATCTCCTACGAGCAGTACTTC.

The V gene is TRBV20-1, the J gene TRBJ2-5; D not certain. The CDR3 is made up of 12 amino acids. From germline, CDR1 is DFQATT and CDR2 SNEGSKA (reference sequence). V lost 3 bases and J lost 7, with 12 bases in between. This chain's CDR3 is CSASDTVTTQYF. In nucleotides, the CDR3 is TGCAGTGCTAGTGACACGGTCACGACCCAGTACTTC.

This chain connects TRBV28 to TRBJ1-1; D gene uncertain. V shed 6 bases and J shed 0 bases, with 17 bases lying between them. Germline lookup yields CDR1 MDHEN and CDR2 SYDVKM. The CDR3 consists of 16 residues. The CDR3 nucleotides read TGTGCCAGCAGCCGACTCCAACTTGGTGTGAACACTGAAGCTTTCTTT. As protein: CASSRLQLGVNTEAFF.

V and J are TRBV27 and TRBJ1-4, with D possibly being TRBD1 (5 bases). Germline CDR1 and CDR2: MNHEY and SMNVEV (reference sequence). V lost 6 bases and J lost 1, with 12 bases in between. The CDR3 has 15 amino acids. CDR3 DNA: TGTGCCAGCAGACCCGACAGCCTAACTAATGAAAAACTGTTTTTT. Residues: CASRPDSLTNEKLFF.

The CDR3 DNA reads TGTGCCAGCAGTTTATCGAGCTCTGGAAACACCATATATTTT. Translating gives CASSLSSSGNTIYF. V usage is TRBV27 and J usage is TRBJ1-3; no reliable D call. V was cut by 0 bases and J by 0 bases, with 3 bases left in between. This CDR3 is 14 amino acids long. Germline CDR1 and CDR2: MNHEY and SMNVEV (reference sequence).

This chain joins TRBV2 and TRBJ1-3, with D maybe TRBD1 (5 bases). Trimming removed 2 bases from V and 3 bases from J, with 20 bases in between. Germline lookup yields CDR1 SNHLY and CDR2 FYNNEI. The CDR3 totals 18 residues. The CDR3 is CASSEFPSQGLGGNTIYF. The CDR3 bases are TGTGCCAGCAGTGAATTCCCCTCCCAGGGACTGGGTGGAAACACCATATATTTT.

The chain links TRBV28 to TRBJ1-5; D unresolved. The CDR3 runs to 16 residues. The V gene lost 3 bases and the J gene lost 0 bases, with 12 bases spanning the gap. Germline assignment: CDR1 MDHEN and CDR2 SYDVKM. Here the CDR3 reads CASSFLASNSNQPQHF. The CDR3 nucleotides read TGTGCCAGCAGTTTCCTGGCCTCAAATAGCAATCAGCCCCAGCATTTT.

The V gene is TRBV5-1, the J gene TRBJ1-4, with D perhaps matching TRBD1 (5 bases). Germline loops: CDR1 SGHRS, CDR2 YFSETQ. This CDR3 region has 13 residues. Trimming pared 4 bases from V and 8 bases from J, leaving 12 bases between. CDR3 residues: CASSPSGLEKLFF. CDR3 in DNA: TGCGCCAGCAGCCCGTCAGGGTTGGAAAAACTGTTTTTT.

This clone has a single count. This chain uses TRBV5-6 with TRBJ2-6, with unresolved D. The CDR3 runs to 17 residues. V was clipped by 2 bases and J by 4 bases, with 16 bases between them. From germline, CDR1 is SGHDT and CDR2 YYEEEE. The CDR3: CASSFPRLTSGANVLTF. The CDR3 nucleotides are TGTGCCAGCAGCTTTCCGAGGTTGACGTCAGGGGCCAACGTCCTGACTTTC.

The CDR3: CATSDSSRFQETQYF. Written as DNA, the CDR3 is TGTGCCACCAGTGATTCATCGCGGTTCCAAGAGACCCAGTACTTC. The genes are TRBV24-1 and TRBJ2-5; no clear D gene. The CDR3 sequence is 15 residues long. The V end lost 2 bases, the J end lost 1 base, and 10 bases lay between the germline ends. CDR1 and CDR2 (germline): KGHDR, SFDVKD.

The chain links TRBV5-5 to TRBJ1-2; 8 positions agree with TRBD1. V lost 4 bases, J lost 2 bases, and 10 bases stayed unmatched. The CDR3 loop spans 16 amino acids. The germline gives CDR1 SGHKS, CDR2 YYEKEE (reference sequence). DNA for the CDR3: TGTGCCAGCAGCCATTCGACAGGGGAGGGCAACTATGGCTACACCTTC. Protein product: CASSHSTGEGNYGYTF.

CDR3 residues: CASSARGQGGSYGYTF. The CDR3 DNA reads TGTGCCAGCAGCGCCAGGGGGCAGGGGGGCAGCTATGGCTACACCTTC. V is TRBV9 and J is TRBJ1-2; 8 positions agree with TRBD1. V shed 3 bases, J shed 4 bases, and the junction held 11 bases outside the gene matches. The germline V gene encodes CDR1 SGDLS and CDR2 YYNGEE. CDR3 length: 16 amino acids.